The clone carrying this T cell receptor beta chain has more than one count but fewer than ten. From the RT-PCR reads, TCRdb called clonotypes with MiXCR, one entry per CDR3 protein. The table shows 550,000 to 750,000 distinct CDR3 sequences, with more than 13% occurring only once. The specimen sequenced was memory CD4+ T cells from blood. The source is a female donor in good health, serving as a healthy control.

The DNA for the CDR3 is TGTGCCAGCAGCTCCCAAGCGGGAGTGTCCTACAATGAGCAGTTCTTC. It encodes CASSSQAGVSYNEQFF. The V and J genes are TRBV5-4 and TRBJ2-1, with 8 bases aligning to TRBD2. The germline V gene has CDR1 SGHNT and CDR2 YYREEE (reference sequence). The CDR3 is 16 amino acids. J gave up 1 base and V 3 bases, and 6 bases lay outside the gene matches.